This T cell receptor (beta chain) was obtained from a study of cytomegalovirus exposure and HLA in healthy donors (dated 2017 in TCRdb). Context from the whole study: According to an earlier analysis of a few hundred of the donors, about 179 million T cells yielded some 120 million unique TCR beta sequences and around 280 Gb of sequence data. The study was designed to test whether signatures of past pathogen exposure could be identified by cataloging public T cell receptors. An earlier analysis of fewer than 700 of the donors applied high-throughput TCR beta sequencing to assess whether each TCR beta V gene segment acted as functional or pseudogenic. Four to six DR-DQ haplotypes were handled as single units for association and clustering because linkage in the cohort was strong. Among some 400 genotyped donors of the cohort, an average of roughly 240,000 unique TCR beta nucleotide sequences were sequenced per donor, roughly 20% of them non-productive. The number of donors typed differed by locus, with about 629-630 for A, B, C, DRB1 and DQB1, 522 for DQA1, 600 to 610 for DPA1, and some 440 for DPB1. A later genetic analysis used genome-wide SNP genotypes for about 60% of the roughly 670 donors, treating that subset as a discovery cohort. Roughly 300 gigabases of sequencing data and 78 million or so unique TCR sequences were included in an early release covering about 700 HLA-typed donors. The study used immunosequencing to profile the T cell repertoires of several hundred subjects and linked those repertoires to cytomegalovirus serostatus. Rather than using new phenotypic data, the later analysis identified candidate immune exposures from TCR beta sequences and from how often those sequences occurred across donors. Among the roughly 410 genotyped donors, around 81% belonged to the genetic ancestry cluster associated with self-reported Caucasian donors. Every repertoire in the discovery cohort had been generated on one and the same sequencing platform. To predict cytomegalovirus infection status, the study combined high-throughput TCR immunosequencing, statistical association of individual TCRs with disease status, and machine learning. Besides the first cohort of roughly 700 subjects, a separate validation cohort made up of around 120 different subjects was used. A later analysis re-analyzed previously published TCR beta repertoires from approximately 670 donors and added high-resolution HLA genotyping to study TCR occurrence patterns. HLA typing covered class I and class II loci at four-digit resolution. Donor age, sex, ethnicity and CMV serostatus were compiled alongside the repertoire data. Broad study findings and their caveats: In a later analysis, HLA-associated TCR beta chains were found to be more clonally expanded and to have lower generation probabilities than equally common non-associated chains. It was suggested by the authors that the approach could potentially be generalized to other disease states and immunological phenotypes. Presence/absence analyses assumed roughly uniform sequencing depth across donors, an assumption that may not hold. A further reported finding was that TCR beta sequences accurately predicted the HLA-A and HLA-B alleles for most subjects in the first cohort. Because counts were too low, about 18 rarely observed V segments, including chromosome 9 orphons, were excluded from the earlier analysis of some 590 of the donors. In a later analysis, TCR association rates were found to vary across HLA loci, with the most associated TCRs seen for DRB1 alleles and the fewest for HLA-C alleles. At a false discovery rate of 0.05, a later analysis linked around 17,000 TCR beta sequences to specific HLA alleles. A few of the identified cytomegalovirus-associated TCR beta chains were confirmed in vitro to be specific for cytomegalovirus antigens. Most TCR sequences were seen in very few donors, while some public TCRs were found in many individuals. A later genetic analysis reported fewer N-insertions in productive TCRs among donors in an Asian-associated ancestry cluster than the roughly 700-donor mean. In a later genetic analysis, a missense DCLRE1C variant was associated with V-gene and J-gene trimming of TCR beta chains, and the association was replicated in an independent cohort. The study gave a list of 150 to 200 TCR beta chains associated with cytomegalovirus. Because some donors lacked HLA typing at each locus, the association tests relied only on the typed subset. A later analysis reported that several top co-occurrence clusters appeared linked to parvovirus B19, influenza, CMV and Epstein-Barr virus. In this cohort, only TCR beta chains were sequenced, and detectable features were limited by the absence of alpha or paired-chain data. The classifier was reported to diagnose cytomegalovirus status with high specificity and sensitivity in both the original cohort and the validation cohort. Immune exposure information for the cohort was limited to CMV serostatus. A cluster of highly shared sequence variants was judged likely to be a technical artifact of the sequencing pipeline. An earlier analysis of some 590 of the donors showed that most TCR beta V segments appeared in productive rearrangements either about 87% or about 30% of the time, which broadly matched IMGT annotations. Linkage disequilibrium might explain the correlated functional status among segregating V segments, but an unknown experimental factor could not be excluded. Some IMGT-functional V segments, including TRBV6-2 and TRBV6-3, could not be told apart with the 87-base-pair reads, so those segments were excluded. A later analysis found that most CMV-associated TCR beta chains appeared HLA-restricted, with HLA associations seemingly driven largely by CMV exposure. Strong co-occurrence of HLA alleles, especially DR and DQ, made assigning TCR associations to individual alleles difficult.

Library preparation used the immunoSEQ multiplex PCR assay. For the multiplex PCR, a mixture combining 60 forward primers for TCR Vbeta segments and 13 reverse primers for TCR Jbeta segments was used. A multiplex PCR assay on genomic DNA amplified the CDR3 region of rearranged TCR beta genes. On the Illumina HiSeq System, the amplified TCR beta libraries were sequenced as 87-base-pair reads. The authors' analysis ran thus. A later analysis tallied about 77 million unique TCR beta chains across the approximately 670 repertoires, and approximately 12 million of those chains were shared by two or more donors. To remove PCR and sequencing errors, raw reads were error-corrected and collapsed into unique sequences using a nearest-neighbor algorithm that merged closely related sequences. To assign V, D and J gene segments, CDR3 sequences were aligned to IMGT reference sequences. For a sequence to be retained, at least a six-nucleotide match to both a V gene segment and a J gene segment was required. Rearrangements were classified as productive when the CDR3 lacked stop codons and remained in frame with V and J, and all other rearrangements were classified as non-productive. CDR3 was defined according to IMGT convention as the region running from the second conserved V-encoded cysteine to the conserved J-encoded phenylalanine. The earlier analysis of about 590 of the donors excluded sequences that lacked an unambiguous match to a single V gene segment. An earlier analysis of almost 600 of the donors classified V segments as functional when productive rearrangements were above 56.7% and as segregating when the standard deviation between donors was above 5%. A statistical classification framework was developed to diagnose cytomegalovirus status using the catalog of TCR beta chain sequences. In a later analysis, V and J genes were assigned by comparing TCR nucleotide sequences against IMGT/GENE-DB human TR gene sequences. In a later analysis, CDR3 sequences and most-parsimonious VDJ recombination scenarios were assigned using the TCRdist pipeline. A later analysis defined each TCR beta chain by its CDR3 amino acid sequence plus V-gene family, and excluded reads lacking a unique V-gene family. In a later analysis, nearly 600 highly shared, low-generation-probability nucleotide sequences were removed to address suspected cross-contamination and a sequencing artifact. In a later analysis, a clonal expansion index for each public chain was calculated from normalized within-repertoire ranks of inferred template counts. Generation probabilities in a later analysis came from a VDJ recombination model fitted to out-of-frame rearrangements, and those results were checked against IGoR. Hypergeometric tests were used in a later analysis to score TCR-TCR, TCR-HLA and TCR-CMV co-occurrence, with a repertoire-size bias correction applied to the TCR pairs. In a later analysis, false discovery rates were estimated by permuting HLA or CMV assignments 20 times. A later analysis grouped co-occurring TCRs with DBSCAN, adding TCRdist sequence similarity when clustering within HLA-allele-positive subsets. Repertoires with fewer than 30,000 or more than 120,000 public chains were left out of co-occurrence clustering, as were about five repertoires with anomalous nucleotide sharing. This is the immuneACCESS table as TCRdb keeps it, with only in-frame sequences that have V and J called. A part of the clones is gone; compared with another copy, unresolved V genes explain less than half, and the rest is unexplained. V, J and clone size reflect that table, while D and trimming were determined from the DNA. Across this sample there are tens of thousands of clones, with approximately 70% seen only once. The ten largest clones take up about 15% of the sample.

From the cysteine up to the phenylalanine, the CDR3 has a length of 17 residues. Just the 51-base CDR3 DNA is kept, in frame starting at base 1. CDR1 and CDR2 (MGHRA, YSYEKL) derive from the germline V gene. V loses 2 bases at its end and J loses 6 bases; junction bases beyond the gene matches: 13. The cohort consisted of hundreds of healthy bone marrow donors. At the time of sampling, all cohort members were nominally healthy, though unrecorded immune exposures were likely present. The donor was CMV seropositive and belonged to the group of around 300 seropositive cohort members. Every donor gave a peripheral blood sample, and the peripheral blood mononuclear cells from that sample were used for TCR beta sequencing. Genomic DNA was extracted from the blood cell samples with the Qiagen DNeasy Blood Extraction Kit. Points on this clone: Its specific antigen is unknown. It has no much larger one-base neighbor in the sample; base qualities were not kept.

The receptor's source is a woman between 50 and 59 years old in good health and CMV-seropositive. The sample comprised PBMCs. The V and J genes are TRBV4-1 and TRBJ2-1; 7 middle bases align to TRBD2. The nucleotide sequence reads as follows: TGCGCCAGCAGCCAATCGGGGGGAAGGGCCAAAGTCAATGAGCAGTTCTTC. This encodes CASSQSGGRAKVNEQFF.